This TCR beta chain was sequenced in a study of CD8+ T cells in alopecia areata. Study-level findings and limits: Persistence of many expanded lesional clones was seen in scalp and blood during tofacitinib. Clonality in lesional scalp, especially alopecia totalis/universalis, exceeded that of normal scalp. Resident alphabeta T-cell populations of normal skin are likewise subject to sequencing in scalp samples.

V was pared by 4 bases and J by 6 bases, with 7 bases between. Germline V gene data show CDR1 as SQVTM and CDR2 as ANQGSEA. This CDR3 contains 10 residues. This clone was detected only a few times. The antigen is not known. RNA extraction was followed by reverse transcription into cDNA, which acted as the sequencing template. Here immunoSEQ multiplex PCR was the method, and the copy in TCRdb shows in-frame clones only, minus some. The table includes some 150,000 clones, 86% detected once. The treatment denotes: oral pan-JAK inhibitor, 5-10 mg twice daily. This sequence was found in a human donor with alopecia areata. Sequenced here: CD8+ T cells sorted from blood, sampled at week 4, from a patient treated with tofacitinib. This chain joins TRBV29-1 and TRBJ2-7, with D unresolved. The CDR3 region has the DNA TGCAGCGTTGTCTCGAGCGAGCAGTACTTC. As protein: CSVVSSEQYF.